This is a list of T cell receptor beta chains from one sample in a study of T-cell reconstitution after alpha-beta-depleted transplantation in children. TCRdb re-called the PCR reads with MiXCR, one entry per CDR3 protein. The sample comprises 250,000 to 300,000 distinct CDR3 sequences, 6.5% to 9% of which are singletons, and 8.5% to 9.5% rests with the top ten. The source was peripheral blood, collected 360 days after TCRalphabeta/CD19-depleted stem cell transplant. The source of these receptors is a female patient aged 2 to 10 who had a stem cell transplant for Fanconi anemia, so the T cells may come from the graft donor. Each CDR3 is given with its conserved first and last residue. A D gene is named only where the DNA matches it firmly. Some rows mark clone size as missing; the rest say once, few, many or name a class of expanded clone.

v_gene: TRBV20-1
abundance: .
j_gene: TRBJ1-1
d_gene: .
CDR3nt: TGCAGTGCTATCATTGGTTGGAGGAACACTGAAGCTTTCTTT
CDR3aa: CSAIIGWRNTEAFF

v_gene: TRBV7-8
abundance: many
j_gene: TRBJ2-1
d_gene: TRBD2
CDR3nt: TGTGCCAGCAGCTTACCCGGACTAGCGGGAGAGGTTGAGCAGTTCTTC
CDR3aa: CASSLPGLAGEVEQFF

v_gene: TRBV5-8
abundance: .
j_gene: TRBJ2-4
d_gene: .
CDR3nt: TGTGACAGCTGCTTGGCCCCCTGTAGCGTGGGCCCTGCTTACAAAAACATTCAGTACTTC
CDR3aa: CDSCLAPCSVGPAYKNIQYF

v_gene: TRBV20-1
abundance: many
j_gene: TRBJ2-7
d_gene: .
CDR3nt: TGCAGTGCTAGAGGAGACTTCCCCTACGAGCAGTACTTC
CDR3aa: CSARGDFPYEQYF

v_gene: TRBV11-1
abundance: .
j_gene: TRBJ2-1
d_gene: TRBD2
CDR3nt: TGTGCCAGTTATGGGGGGACTAGCGGACTAAGCTCCTACAATGAGCAGTTCTTC
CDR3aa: CASYGGTSGLSSYNEQFF

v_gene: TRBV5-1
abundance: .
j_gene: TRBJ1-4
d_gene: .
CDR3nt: TGCGCCAGCAGCTTGGGACCGGCGGCTAATGAAAAACTGTTTTTT
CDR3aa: CASSLGPAANEKLFF

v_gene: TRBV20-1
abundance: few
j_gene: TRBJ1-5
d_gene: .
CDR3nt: TGCAGTGCTAGAGATCCACAGGGTGGGACGGGCAATCAGCCCCAGCATTTT
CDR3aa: CSARDPQGGTGNQPQHF

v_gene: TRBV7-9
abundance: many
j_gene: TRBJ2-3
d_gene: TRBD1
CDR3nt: TGTGCCAGCAGTTGGGACAGGCGCAGCACAGATACGCAGTATTTT
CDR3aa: CASSWDRRSTDTQYF

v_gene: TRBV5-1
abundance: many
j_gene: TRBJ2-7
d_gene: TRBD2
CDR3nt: TGCGCCAGCAGTTGGACTAGCGGGACCTCCTACGAGCAGTACTTC
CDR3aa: CASSWTSGTSYEQYF

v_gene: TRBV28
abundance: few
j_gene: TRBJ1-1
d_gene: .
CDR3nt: TGTGCCAGCAGTATACCGGGACACTCGAACACTGAAGCTTTCTTT
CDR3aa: CASSIPGHSNTEAFF

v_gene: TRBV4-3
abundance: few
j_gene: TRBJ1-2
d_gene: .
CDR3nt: TGCGCCAGCAGCCAAGATCTAGACTATGGCTACACCTTC
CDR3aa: CASSQDLDYGYTF

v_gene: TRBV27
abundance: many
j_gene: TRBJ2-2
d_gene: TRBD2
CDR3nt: TGTGCCAGCAGTTTAGAGGGACTAGGGACCGGGGAGCTGTTTTTT
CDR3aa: CASSLEGLGTGELFF

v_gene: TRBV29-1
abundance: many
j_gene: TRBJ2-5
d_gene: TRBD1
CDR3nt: TGCAGCGGGAACGGACAGGTACAGGAGACCCAGTACTTC
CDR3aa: CSGNGQVQETQYF

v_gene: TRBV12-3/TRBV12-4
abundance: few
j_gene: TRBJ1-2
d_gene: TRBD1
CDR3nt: TGTGCCAGCAGCCTTACAGGGGGCCCGTACTATGGCTACACCTTC
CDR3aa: CASSLTGGPYYGYTF

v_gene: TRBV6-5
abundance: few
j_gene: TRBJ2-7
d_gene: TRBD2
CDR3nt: TGTGCCAGCAGTTACGAGGGCGGGAGACCCTACGAGCAGTACTTC
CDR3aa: CASSYEGGRPYEQYF

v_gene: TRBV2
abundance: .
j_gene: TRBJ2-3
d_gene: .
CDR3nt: TGTGCCGGGCTCCGGGGACCCGGGAGAACAGATACGCAGTATTTT
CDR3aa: CAGLRGPGRTDTQYF

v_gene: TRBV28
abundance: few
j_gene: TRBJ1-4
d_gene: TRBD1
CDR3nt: TGTGCCAGCAGTTTTGCCGGGACAGGCCCCAATGAAAAACTGTTTTTT
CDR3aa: CASSFAGTGPNEKLFF

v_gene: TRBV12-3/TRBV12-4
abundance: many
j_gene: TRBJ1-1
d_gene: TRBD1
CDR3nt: TGTGCCAGCAGTTTTAGCAGGGGGGACACTGAAGCTTTCTTT
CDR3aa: CASSFSRGDTEAFF

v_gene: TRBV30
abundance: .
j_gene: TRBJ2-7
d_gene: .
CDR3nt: TGTGCCTGGAGTTGGAGGTTCGAGCAGTACTTC
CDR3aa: CAWSWRFEQYF

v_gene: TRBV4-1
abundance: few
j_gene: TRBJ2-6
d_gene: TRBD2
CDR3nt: TGCGCCAGCAGCCCGGTAGCGGGAGCCTCCACTGGGGCCAACGTCCTGACTTTC
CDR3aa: CASSPVAGASTGANVLTF

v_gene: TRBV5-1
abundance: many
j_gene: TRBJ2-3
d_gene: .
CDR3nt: TGCGCCAGCAGCTCCCTGGGGTTGGAGGTTTCAGATACGCAGTATTTT
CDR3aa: CASSSLGLEVSDTQYF

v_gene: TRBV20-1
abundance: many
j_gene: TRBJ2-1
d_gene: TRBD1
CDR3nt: TGCAGTGCTAGAGTAACAGGGGTCTCCTACAATGAGCAGTTCTTC
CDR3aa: CSARVTGVSYNEQFF

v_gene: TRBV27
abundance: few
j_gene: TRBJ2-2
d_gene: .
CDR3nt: TGTGCCAGCGCCCTGGGGTTCTCGTGGGCCGGGGAGCTGTTTTTT
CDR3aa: CASALGFSWAGELFF

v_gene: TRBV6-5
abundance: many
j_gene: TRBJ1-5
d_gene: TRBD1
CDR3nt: TGTGCCAGCAGCCTGACAGGGTCCGATTATAGCAATCAGCCCCAGCATTTT
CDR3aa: CASSLTGSDYSNQPQHF

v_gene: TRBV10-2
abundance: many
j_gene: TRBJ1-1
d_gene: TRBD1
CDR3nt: TGCGCCAGCAGTGAGACTTTCACAGGGGATGGCAGGACTGAAGCTTTCTTT
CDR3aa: CASSETFTGDGRTEAFF

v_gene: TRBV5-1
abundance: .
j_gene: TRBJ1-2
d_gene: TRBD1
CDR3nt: TGCGCCAGCAGCTGGACTCAGGGGGCAACCTATGGCTACACCTTC
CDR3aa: CASSWTQGATYGYTF

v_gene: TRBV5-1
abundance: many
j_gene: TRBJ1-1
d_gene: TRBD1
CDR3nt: TGCGCCAGCAGTCCCGTACAGGGGATGAACACTGAAGCTTTCTTT
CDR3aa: CASSPVQGMNTEAFF

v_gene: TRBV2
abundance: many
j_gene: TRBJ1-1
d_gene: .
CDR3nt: TGTGCCAGCAAAATAGGGTGGAACACTGAAGCTTTCTTT
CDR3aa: CASKIGWNTEAFF

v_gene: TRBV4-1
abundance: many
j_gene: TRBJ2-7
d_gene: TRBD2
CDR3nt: TGCGCCAGCAGCCAAGGCCTGGCTAGCGGAACCTACGAGCAGTACTTC
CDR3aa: CASSQGLASGTYEQYF

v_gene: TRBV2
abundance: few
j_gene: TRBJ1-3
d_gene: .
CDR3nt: TGTGCCAGCAATCAAGGGAGCTCTGGAAACACCATATATTTT
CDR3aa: CASNQGSSGNTIYF

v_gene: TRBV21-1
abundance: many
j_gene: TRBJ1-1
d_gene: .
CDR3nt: TGTGCCAGCAGCAAATTAGCGGCTTTCTTT
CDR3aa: CASSKLAAFF

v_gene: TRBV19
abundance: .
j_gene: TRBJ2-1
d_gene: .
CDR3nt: TGTGCCAGTAGTATTCTTGGGAAGGGGAATGAGCAGTTCTTC
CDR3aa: CASSILGKGNEQFF

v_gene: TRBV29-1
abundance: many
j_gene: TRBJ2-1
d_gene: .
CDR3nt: TGCAGCGTTGAAACAGGGTTCCCCTACAATGAGCAGTTCTTC
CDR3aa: CSVETGFPYNEQFF

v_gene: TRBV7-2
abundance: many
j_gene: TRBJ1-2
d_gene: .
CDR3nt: TGTGCCAGCAGCTTTAGGGTCCACTATGGCTACACCTTC
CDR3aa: CASSFRVHYGYTF

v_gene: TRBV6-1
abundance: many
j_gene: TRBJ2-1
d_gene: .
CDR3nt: TGTGCCAGCAGTGAAGCGGGAGGCCCCTACAATGAGCAGTTCTTC
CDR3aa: CASSEAGGPYNEQFF

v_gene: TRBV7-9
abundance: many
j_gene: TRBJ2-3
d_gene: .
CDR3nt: TGTGCCAGCAGCTTAGTACATCTGAGCACAGATACGCAGTATTTT
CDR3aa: CASSLVHLSTDTQYF

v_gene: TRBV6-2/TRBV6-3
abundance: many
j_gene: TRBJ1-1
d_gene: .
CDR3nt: TGTGCCAGCAGTGATCCAGGAGGGAACACTGAAGCTTTCTTT
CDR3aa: CASSDPGGNTEAFF

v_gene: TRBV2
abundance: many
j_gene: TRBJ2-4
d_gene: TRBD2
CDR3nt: TGTGCCAGCAGTGAATTAGCGGGAGGTCAGAAAAACATTCAGTACTTC
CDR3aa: CASSELAGGQKNIQYF

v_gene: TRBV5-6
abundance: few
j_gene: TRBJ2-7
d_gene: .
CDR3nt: TGTGCCAGCAGCTTGTTCACAGATTACGAGCAGTACTTC
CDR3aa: CASSLFTDYEQYF

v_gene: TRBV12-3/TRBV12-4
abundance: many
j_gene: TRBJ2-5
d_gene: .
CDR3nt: TGTGCCAGCAGTCCTCCCCACCTGGGGGAGGAAGAGACCCAGTACTTC
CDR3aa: CASSPPHLGEEETQYF

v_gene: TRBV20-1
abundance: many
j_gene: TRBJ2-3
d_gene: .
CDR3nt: TGCAGTGTCTCACTCACAGATACGCAGTATTTT
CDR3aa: CSVSLTDTQYF

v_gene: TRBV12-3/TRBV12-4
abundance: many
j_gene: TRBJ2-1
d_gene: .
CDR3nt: TGTGCCAGCCCGAGCCGGGGGGAGCAGTTCTTC
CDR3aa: CASPSRGEQFF

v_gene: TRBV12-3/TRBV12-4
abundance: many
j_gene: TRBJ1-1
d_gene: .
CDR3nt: TGTGCCAGCAGTTTACCGGGTTTACCAGCTTTCTTT
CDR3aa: CASSLPGLPAFF

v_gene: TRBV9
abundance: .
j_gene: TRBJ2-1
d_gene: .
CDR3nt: TGTGCCAGCAGCGTAGGGGCCCATGGGTCCTACAATGAGCAGTTCTTC
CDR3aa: CASSVGAHGSYNEQFF

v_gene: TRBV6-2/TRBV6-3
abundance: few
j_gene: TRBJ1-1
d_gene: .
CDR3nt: TGTGCCAGCATAAGCCAGGGGACGGGCACTGAAGCTTTCTTT
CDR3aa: CASISQGTGTEAFF

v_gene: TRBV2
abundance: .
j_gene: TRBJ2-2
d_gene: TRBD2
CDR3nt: TGTGCCAGCAGTGAATTGCGGGGGGGCACCGGGGAGCTGTTTTTT
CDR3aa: CASSELRGGTGELFF

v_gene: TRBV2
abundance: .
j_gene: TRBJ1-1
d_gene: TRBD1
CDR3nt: TGTGCCAGCAGAAGGGGACAGCCGGACACTGAAGTTTTCTTT
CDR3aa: CASRRGQPDTEVFF

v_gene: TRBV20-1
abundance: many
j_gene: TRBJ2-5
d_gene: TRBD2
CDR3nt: TGCAGTGGACTAGCGGGAGCCCAAGAGACCCAGTACTTC
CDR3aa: CSGLAGAQETQYF

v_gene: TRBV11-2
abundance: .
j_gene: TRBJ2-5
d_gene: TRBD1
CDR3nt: TGTGCCAGCAGCTACGTAACCGGGACAGGGGTTGGGACCCAGTACTTC
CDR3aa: CASSYVTGTGVGTQYF

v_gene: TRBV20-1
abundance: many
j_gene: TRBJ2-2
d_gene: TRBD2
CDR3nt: TGCAGTGCTAGTAGGAATCCGGGGGGGCTGACCGGGGAGCTGTTTTTT
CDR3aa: CSASRNPGGLTGELFF

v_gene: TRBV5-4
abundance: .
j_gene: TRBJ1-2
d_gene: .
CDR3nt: TGTGCCAGCAGCGTCACTGCAGGGTACGGCTACACCTTC
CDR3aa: CASSVTAGYGYTF

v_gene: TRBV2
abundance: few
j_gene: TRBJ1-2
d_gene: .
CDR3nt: TGTGCCAGCAGTGATCAGATGTCCTATGGCTACACCTTC
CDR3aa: CASSDQMSYGYTF

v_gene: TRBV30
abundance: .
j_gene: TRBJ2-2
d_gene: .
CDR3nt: TGTGCCTGGGGTAGCGCCGGGGAGCTGTTTTTT
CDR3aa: CAWGSAGELFF

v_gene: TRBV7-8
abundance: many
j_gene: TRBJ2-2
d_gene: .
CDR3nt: TGTGCCAGCAGCTTCTCGCAGAACACCGGGGAGCTGTTTTTT
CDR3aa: CASSFSQNTGELFF

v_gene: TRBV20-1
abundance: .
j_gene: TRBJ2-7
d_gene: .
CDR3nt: TGCAGTGCATGGAACAGGGCCTCCTACGAGCAGTACTTC
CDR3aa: CSAWNRASYEQYF

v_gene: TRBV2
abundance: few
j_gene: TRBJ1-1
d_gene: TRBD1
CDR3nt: TGTGCCAGCAGAGCCGGGACAGGGGCCGGGGGAAACACTGAAGCTTTCTTT
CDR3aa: CASRAGTGAGGNTEAFF

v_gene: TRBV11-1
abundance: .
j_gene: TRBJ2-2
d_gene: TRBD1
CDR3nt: TGTGCCAGCAGACGAGGGACAGGGGAATTGGGCACCGGGGAGCTGTTTTTT
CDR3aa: CASRRGTGELGTGELFF

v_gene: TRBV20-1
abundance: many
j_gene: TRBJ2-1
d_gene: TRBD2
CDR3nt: TGCAGTGCCTCCCGGGTAGCGGGGGGGCCCTTGTTCTTC
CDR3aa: CSASRVAGGPLFF

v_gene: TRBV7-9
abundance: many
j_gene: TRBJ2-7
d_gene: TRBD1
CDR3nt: TGTGCCAGCAGCTCGGGACAGAGCTCCTACGAGCAGTACTTC
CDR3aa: CASSSGQSSYEQYF

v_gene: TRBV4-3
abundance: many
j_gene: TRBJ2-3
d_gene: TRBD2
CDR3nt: TGCGCCAGCAGCCAAGTCATCGCAGGAACGAGTGGGACTACCCTCCATACGCAGTATTTT
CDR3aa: CASSQVIAGTSGTTLHTQYF